This is a list of T cell receptor beta chains from one sample in a study of beta chain features in type 1 diabetes. TCRdb's table, derived via immunoSEQ multiplex PCR, lists solely in-frame clones and lacks some. The repertoire holds about 650,000 clones, with 9.5% to 15% as singletons. The source material was naive CD4+ T cells from blood. These receptors all come from a man under 40 with type 1 diabetes. Each CDR3 is given with its conserved first and last residue. The order of the fields is clone size, D gene, J gene, CDR3 length, V gene, CDR3 DNA, CDR3 protein. A D gene is named only where the DNA matches it firmly. The size entry is marked missing in some rows and otherwise reads once, few, many or a size class.

few | . | TRBJ1-6 | 15 | TRBV6-5 | TGTGCCAGCAGTTACTCGATTCCGAATAATTCACCCCTCCACTTT | CASSYSIPNNSPLHF
few | TRBD2 | TRBJ2-3 | 17 | TRBV4-2 | TGTGCCAGCAGCCAAGAGGAGCAGCGGGGGGGAGGAGATACGCAGTATTTT | CASSQEEQRGGGDTQYF
. | . | TRBJ2-7 | 15 | TRBV13 | TGTGCCAGCAGCTTGTCCGGCGCGGGTTCCTACGAGCAGTACTTC | CASSLSGAGSYEQYF
few | . | TRBJ1-2 | 17 | TRBV29-1 | TGCAGCGCTCTCTGGGGGGGACCCAGGAAGGATAACTATGGCTACACCTTC | CSALWGGPRKDNYGYTF
. | . | TRBJ2-7 | 15 | TRBV4-3 | TGCGCCAGCAGCCAAGATTTTCCAGGACCGGGCGAGCAGTACTTC | CASSQDFPGPGEQYF
. | TRBD1 | TRBJ1-2 | 16 | TRBV5-5 | TGTGCCAGCAGCCTAAGTGGGACAGGGACCAACTATGGCTACACCTTC | CASSLSGTGTNYGYTF
few | TRBD1 | TRBJ2-5 | 14 | TRBV5-6 | TGTGCCAGCAGCTTGCAGGGGGCGCAGGAGACCCAGTACTTC | CASSLQGAQETQYF
. | TRBD2 | TRBJ2-3 | 15 | TRBV6-1 | TGTGCCAGCAGTGAAGAAGCCAGCGGGGGGATTACGCAGTATTTT | CASSEEASGGITQYF
. | TRBD2 | TRBJ2-3 | 17 | TRBV7-9 | TGTGCCAGCAGTCGGGATAGCGGGGGCGCCCGCACAGATACGCAGTATTTT | CASSRDSGGARTDTQYF
. | . | TRBJ2-6 | 14 | TRBV7-8 | TGTGCCAGCAGCTCAGACTTTGGGGCCAACGTCCTGACTTTC | CASSSDFGANVLTF
. | . | TRBJ2-2 | 16 | TRBV7-6 | TGTGCCAGCAGCTTAGCGGGGGGCCTTAACACCGGGGAGCTGTTTTTT | CASSLAGGLNTGELFF